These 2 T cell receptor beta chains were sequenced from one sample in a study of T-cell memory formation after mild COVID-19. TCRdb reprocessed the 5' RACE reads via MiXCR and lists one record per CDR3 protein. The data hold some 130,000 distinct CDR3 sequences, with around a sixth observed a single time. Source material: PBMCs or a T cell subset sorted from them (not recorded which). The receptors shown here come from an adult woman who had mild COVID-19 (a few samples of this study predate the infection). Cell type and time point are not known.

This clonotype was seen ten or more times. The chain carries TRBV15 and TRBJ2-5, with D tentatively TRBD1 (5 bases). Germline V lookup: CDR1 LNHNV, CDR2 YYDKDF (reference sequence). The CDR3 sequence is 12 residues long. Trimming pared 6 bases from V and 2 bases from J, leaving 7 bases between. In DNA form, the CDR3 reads TGTGCCACCAGTAGGGGACAAGAGACCCAGTACTTC. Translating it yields CATSRGQETQYF.

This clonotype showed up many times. In DNA, the CDR3 is TGTGCCAGCAGCCTCGGACTAGCGGGGTACAATGAGCAGTTCTTC. Its protein product is CASSLGLAGYNEQFF. This rearrangement joins TRBV7-2 to TRBJ2-1, with 12 bases aligning to TRBD2. V shed 5 bases, J shed 4 bases, and the junction held 3 bases outside the gene matches. This CDR3 has 15 residues. The germline V gene has CDR1 SGHTA and CDR2 FQGNSA.